The present T cell receptor (beta chain) was sequenced within a study of Graves' ophthalmopathy and Graves' hyperthyroidism. Amplification from RNA transcripts yielded the TCR beta CDR3 regions. Following a first-round RT-PCR that used HTBI primers, a second-round multiplex PCR was carried out. TCRdb analysed the multiplex PCR reads with MiXCR anew, one entry per CDR3 protein. The sample consists of more than 550,000 distinct CDR3 sequences, about two fifths of them appearing once. Per germline, CDR1 KGHDR and CDR2 SFDVKD. V shed 7 bases and J shed 3 bases, with 6 bases lying between them. The CDR3 contains 11 residues. Ten or more counts support this clonotype.

The specimen was peripheral blood. V usage is TRBV24-1 and J usage is TRBJ2-7; tentatively, D is TRBD1 (6 bases). The receptor's source is an adult man with Graves' ophthalmopathy. The CDR3 loop reads CATRDSYEQYF. For the CDR3, the DNA is TGTGCCACCAGGGACAGCTACGAGCAGTACTTC.